These 30 T cell receptor beta chains originate from one sample sequenced in a study of cytomegalovirus exposure and HLA in healthy donors. The study ran its PCR with 60 Vbeta and 13 Jbeta primers. TCRdb keeps only in-frame clones here, not all; method: immunoSEQ multiplex PCR. Among roughly 100,000 clones listed, roughly 73% were seen once. Sample: PBMCs. The receptors come from a woman aged 40 to 50 in good health and CMV-seropositive.

The rearrangement joins TRBV5-5 to TRBJ1-2, with D tentatively TRBD1 (5 bases). V lost 4 bases and J lost 8, with 12 bases in between. Germline V gives CDR1 SGHKS, CDR2 YYEKEE (reference sequence). CDR3 size: 12 residues. CDR3 coding DNA: TGTGCCAGCAGCCCACAGGCCTACGGCTACACCTTC. Encoded protein: CASSPQAYGYTF.

This chain connects TRBV11-2 to TRBJ1-1; no reliable D call. From germline, CDR1 is SGHAT and CDR2 FQNNGV. V was shortened by 0 bases and J by 6 bases, with 8 bases between the two germline ends. CDR3 size: 13 residues. The CDR3 loop is CASSLEFRAEAFF. CDR3 sequence (DNA): TGTGCCAGCAGCTTAGAGTTTCGCGCTGAAGCTTTCTTT.

This clone was detected only a few times. The J gene is TRBJ1-1, the V gene TRBV5-1, with 8 bases matching TRBD1. J gave up 4 bases and V 5 bases, and 10 bases lay outside the gene matches. There are 15 residues in the CDR3. Germline V gene data show CDR1 as SGHRS and CDR2 as YFSETQ. CDR3 in amino acids: CASRFQGAGSTEAFF. The CDR3 bases are TGCGCCAGCAGGTTTCAGGGGGCGGGGAGCACTGAAGCTTTCTTT.

Notes on this clone: Different DNA sequences within this sample yield the same CDR3. The V and J genes are TRBV5-4 and TRBJ2-2, with 8 bases lining up with TRBD1. Germline CDR1 reads SGHNT; CDR2 reads YYREEE (reference sequence). Losses at the gene ends were 3 bases for V and 2 bases for J; bases not matched to a gene: 3. This CDR3 spans 15 amino acids. The CDR3 spells CASSSGQGNTGELFF. As DNA, the CDR3 is TGTGCCAGCAGCTCCGGACAGGGTAACACCGGGGAGCTGTTTTTT.

The rearrangement joins TRBV18 to TRBJ2-5; TRBD2 matches at 7 bases. In germline, CDR1 is KGHSH, CDR2 LQKENI. This CDR3 is built from 13 residues. Trimming at V came to 4 bases and at J to 4 bases, leaving 3 bases not matched to a gene. As DNA, the CDR3 is TGTGCCAGCTCACTATCGGGGGGAGAGACCCAGTACTTC. Its protein product is CASSLSGGETQYF.

The V call is TRBV18, the J call TRBJ1-1; D is possibly TRBD1 (5 bases). Germline-derived CDR1 and CDR2 are KGHSH and LQKENI. V was cut by 0 bases and J by 7 bases, with 12 bases left in between. The CDR3 is 14 residues long. CDR3 residues: CASSPPTAGFEAFF. The CDR3 nucleotides read TGTGCCAGCTCACCACCGACAGCAGGTTTTGAAGCTTTCTTT.

This chain uses TRBV25-1 with TRBJ1-4, with D possibly TRBD1 on 6 matching bases. The CDR3 is 16 residues long. Trimming took off 2 bases at V and 8 bases at J, with 18 bases between the two ends. The germline CDR1 and CDR2 sequences are MGHDK and SYGVNS. The DNA of the CDR3 is TGTGCCAGCAGTGAACCGAGGGGGGGGGCGCGAGAAAAACTGTTTTTT. Its translation: CASSEPRGGAREKLFF.

The J gene is TRBJ2-5, the V gene TRBV27, with TRBD2 as a possible D gene (6 bases). The CDR3 length is 14 residues. The V end was cut by 5 bases, the J end by 5 bases, with 15 bases between. Germline V gene lookup returns CDR1 MNHEY and CDR2 SMNVEV (reference sequence). The CDR3 spells CASSRRAPSETQYF. The CDR3 DNA follows: TGTGCCAGCAGTCGGAGGGCGCCGTCTGAGACCCAGTACTTC.

This clone appeared a few times. This sequence joins TRBV29-1 and TRBJ2-7; 7 bases are a match to TRBD1. Per germline, CDR1 SQVTM and CDR2 ANQGSEA. V lost 0 bases and J lost 6; bases outside the gene matches: 5. This CDR3 has 13 residues. The CDR3 DNA reads TGCAGCGTTGAAGAGTTATCAGGGGGCGAGCAGTACTTC. This gives the protein CSVEELSGGEQYF.

The chain joins TRBV23-1 to TRBJ2-7; tentative D call: TRBD1 (6 bases). TRBV23-1 is designated an ORF whose function remains uncertain. Trimming left V 3 bases short and J 6 bases short, with 21 bases between. This CDR3 comprises 16 residues. CDR3 sequence reads: CASSHPQTGPRLEQYF. The CDR3, as DNA: TGCGCCAGCAGTCATCCCCAGACAGGCCCGAGGCTCGAGCAGTACTTC.

This clone came up a few times. V and J are TRBV27 and TRBJ2-7; TRBD2 aligns across 10 bases. The germline V gene encodes CDR1 MNHEY and CDR2 SMNVEV (reference sequence). The CDR3 loop spans 15 amino acids. V lost 5 bases to trimming and J lost 3 bases; unmatched junction nucleotides: 7. The DNA of the CDR3 is TGTGCCAGCAGTACCGCTAGCGGGAGAAGCTACGAGCAGTACTTC. This sequence encodes CASSTASGRSYEQYF.

This clone was seen once. The V and J genes are TRBV19 and TRBJ1-4; TRBD1 aligns across 9 bases. Germline CDR1 reads LNHDA; CDR2 reads SQIVND (reference sequence). Unmatched junction bases numbered 6, after V lost 5 bases and J lost 8 bases. This CDR3 spans 14 amino acids. The CDR3 spells CASSLDRGKEKLFF. The CDR3 nucleotides read TGTGCCAGTAGTTTGGACAGGGGCAAGGAAAAACTGTTTTTT.

The rearrangement joins TRBV9 to TRBJ2-1; D unresolved. Per germline, CDR1 SGDLS and CDR2 YYNGEE. The ends were cut back, 4 bases at V and 3 bases at J, with 11 bases in the middle. The CDR3 contains 14 residues. The CDR3 DNA reads TGTGCCAGCAGCCCATCAGGAAACTACAATGAGCAGTTCTTC. Translated: CASSPSGNYNEQFF.

This clone was counted between two and nine times. The chain has TRBV13 and TRBJ1-2; 8 bases line up with TRBD1. V lost 5 bases to trimming and J lost 6 bases; unmatched junction nucleotides: 11. CDR1 is PRHDT, CDR2 FYEKMQ, per germline (reference sequence). CDR3 length: 15 amino acids. The CDR3 DNA sequence: TGTGCCAGCAGCGATTTGACAGGGGTTTCGCATGGCTACACCTTC. This encodes CASSDLTGVSHGYTF.

The chain joins TRBV19 to TRBJ2-1; TRBD2 is a possible D gene (5 bases). Germline V CDR1 and CDR2: LNHDA, SQIVND (reference sequence). V was trimmed by 6 bases and J by 7 bases, leaving 16 bases between them. The CDR3 consists of 14 residues. CDR3 region: CASSFMIARNEQFF. The CDR3 DNA sequence: TGTGCCAGTAGCTTCATGATAGCGAGGAATGAGCAGTTCTTC.

The chain combines TRBV6-1 with TRBJ1-1, with D possibly TRBD1 on 6 matching bases. CDR3 length equals 13 residues. The V gene lost 8 bases and the J gene lost 1 base, with 11 bases spanning the gap. Germline V gene lookup returns CDR1 MNHNS and CDR2 SASEGT. The chain's CDR3 is CASLDSPNTEAFF. The CDR3 coding sequence is TGTGCCAGCCTGGACAGCCCGAACACTGAAGCTTTCTTT.

The rearrangement joins TRBV7-2 to TRBJ2-3, with a tentative D call TRBD2 (6 bases). The CDR3 spans 16 residues. CDR1 is SGHTA, CDR2 FQGNSA, per germline. The ends were cut back, 7 bases at V and 4 bases at J, with 21 bases in the middle. CDR3 sequence reads: CASNYGTLRGPDTQYF. The DNA of the CDR3 is TGTGCCAGCAACTACGGGACTCTTCGAGGTCCAGATACGCAGTATTTT.

The chain has TRBV13 and TRBJ2-5; D not resolved. The J call may not be correct, given that the DNA end is closer to TRBJ2-7. Germline CDR1 and CDR2: PRHDT and FYEKMQ (reference sequence). The CDR3 runs to 12 residues. In DNA, the CDR3 is TGTGCCAGCAGCTTAGGCTCATACGAGCAGTACTTC. It is translated as CASSLGSYEQYF.

Regarding this clone: The sample holds other DNA sequences that translate to the same CDR3. The rearrangement joins TRBV7-9 to TRBJ1-1; possibly TRBD1 for D (5 bases). CDR3 size: 13 residues. Between the trimmed V and J ends, which lost 5 bases and 5 bases, there was a span of 12 bases. The germline CDR1 and CDR2 sequences are SEHNR and FQNEAQ (reference sequence). This chain's CDR3 is CASSIGGVTEAFF. CDR3 nucleotide sequence: TGTGCCAGCAGCATCGGGGGAGTAACTGAAGCTTTCTTT.

This clone has a single count. This chain joins TRBV6-1 and TRBJ1-2, with D perhaps matching TRBD1 (5 bases). The ends were cut back, 0 bases at V and 5 bases at J, with 10 bases in the middle. Germline CDR1 MNHNS, CDR2 SASEGT. The CDR3 contains 14 residues. CDR3 sequence: CASSEAGPIYGYTF. The DNA for the CDR3 is TGTGCCAGCAGTGAAGCGGGGCCCATATATGGCTACACCTTC.

This clone was counted a few times. The CDR3 nucleotides read TGTGCCAGCAGCCCGGGGAGGGCAGCTGGTACCGGGGAGCTGTTTTTT. Translation: CASSPGRAAGTGELFF. V and J are TRBV7-7 and TRBJ2-2; 7 nucleotides align to TRBD2. The CDR3 spans 16 residues. Germline values: CDR1 SSHAT, CDR2 FNYEAQ (reference sequence). Germline trimming cut 5 bases from V and 5 bases from J; bases unmatched to any gene: 11.

The chain carries TRBV6-5 and TRBJ1-6, with D tentatively TRBD1 (5 bases). This CDR3 spans 14 amino acids. Per germline, CDR1 MNHEY and CDR2 SVGAGI. Between the trimmed V and J ends, which lost 7 bases and 5 bases, there was a span of 12 bases. In DNA form, the CDR3 reads TGTGCCAGCACGTATGGGGGGGATAATTCACCCCTCCACTTT. Translating gives CASTYGGDNSPLHF.

This chain uses TRBV6-5 with TRBJ1-1, with TRBD1 matching over 7 bases. The CDR3 runs to 13 residues. The V segment lost 6 bases and the J segment 6 bases; nucleotides outside the gene matches: 7. Germline assignment: CDR1 MNHEY and CDR2 SVGAGI. CDR3 nucleotides: TGTGCCAGCAGACAAGGGACAGCTGCTGAAGCTTTCTTT. Translation: CASRQGTAAEAFF.

V gene TRBV4-2 combines with J gene TRBJ2-7; TRBD2 agrees at 8 bases. The CDR3 contains 15 residues. CDR1 and CDR2 from the germline V gene are LGHNA and YNFKEQ. After removal of 2 bases from V and 2 bases from J, the junction contained 5 bases not matched to a gene. In DNA, the CDR3 is TGTGCCAGCAGCCAATATCTGGGACTAGCCTACGAGCAGTACTTC. The encoded protein is CASSQYLGLAYEQYF.

The V gene is TRBV2, the J gene TRBJ1-1; TRBD1 might be the D (5 bases). The V end was cut by 7 bases, the J end by 0 bases, with 12 bases between. This CDR3 has 14 residues. Germline loops: CDR1 SNHLY, CDR2 FYNNEI. CDR3 bases: TGTGCCAGCAAGATGGGGCGTTTGAACACTGAAGCTTTCTTT. Residues: CASKMGRLNTEAFF. The entire variable domain, with the rest obtained from reference TRBV2 and TRBJ1-1, is as follows: EPEVTQTPSHQVTQMGQEVILRCVPISNHLYFYWYRQILGQKVEFLVSFYNNEISEKSEIFDDQFSVERPDGSNFTLKIRSTKLEDSAMYFCASKMGRLNTEAFFGQGTRLTVV.

The chain carries TRBV29-1 and TRBJ1-2; a weak D match, TRBD1 (5 bases). Looked up from germline, CDR1 is SQVTM and CDR2 is ANQGSEA. V dropped 7 bases and J dropped 1 base, with 16 bases sitting between them. The CDR3 sequence is 14 residues long. CDR3 sequence reads: CSGVGDSSNYGYTF. CDR3 in DNA: TGCAGCGGGGTGGGGGACTCAAGTAACTATGGCTACACCTTC. Variable domain in full (rest from reference TRBV29-1 and TRBJ1-2): SAVISQKPSRDICQRGTSLTIQCQVDSQVTMMFWYRQQPGQSLTLIATANQGSEATYESGFVIDKFPISRPNLTFSTLTVSNMSPEDSSIYLCSGVGDSSNYGYTFGSGTRLTVV.

This chain links TRBV5-1 with TRBJ2-1; 12 bases fit TRBD1. Unmatched junction bases numbered 7, after V lost 0 bases and J lost 9 bases. Germline CDR1 SGHRS, CDR2 YFSETQ. The CDR3 loop spans 16 amino acids. The CDR3 loop is CASSLEVGQGAPEQFF. The CDR3 region has the DNA TGCGCCAGCAGCTTGGAGGTGGGACAGGGGGCGCCTGAGCAGTTCTTC.

In DNA form, the CDR3 reads TGCGCCAGCAGCGGTCAGGTTGCGGGGGTAAGCGGTGAGCAGTTCTTC. Its translation: CASSGQVAGVSGEQFF. The chain has TRBV5-1 and TRBJ2-1, with TRBD2 matching over 7 bases. With V trimmed by 4 bases and J by 9 bases, 16 bases remained unmatched. CDR1 is SGHRS and CDR2 is YFSETQ in the germline V gene. The CDR3 sequence is 16 residues long.

The V call is TRBV5-1, the J call TRBJ2-5; possible D gene TRBD1, 5 bases. Germline V gene sequence: CDR1 SGHRS, CDR2 YFSETQ. The V end lost 0 bases, the J end lost 5 bases, and 11 bases lay between the germline ends. The CDR3 spans 14 residues. The CDR3 reads CASSLEGLRETQYF. For the CDR3, the DNA is TGCGCCAGCAGCTTGGAGGGGCTCAGGGAGACCCAGTACTTC.

The rearrangement uses TRBV7-9 and TRBJ1-1; D is unclear. The ends were cut back, 1 base at V and 1 base at J, with 16 bases in the middle. CDR3 length: 17 amino acids. CDR1 and CDR2 from the germline V gene are SEHNR and FQNEAQ (reference sequence). The CDR3 nucleotides are TGTGCCAGCAGCTTAGGAAGGGATGGAGGATGGAACACTGAAGCTTTCTTT. The encoded protein is CASSLGRDGGWNTEAFF.